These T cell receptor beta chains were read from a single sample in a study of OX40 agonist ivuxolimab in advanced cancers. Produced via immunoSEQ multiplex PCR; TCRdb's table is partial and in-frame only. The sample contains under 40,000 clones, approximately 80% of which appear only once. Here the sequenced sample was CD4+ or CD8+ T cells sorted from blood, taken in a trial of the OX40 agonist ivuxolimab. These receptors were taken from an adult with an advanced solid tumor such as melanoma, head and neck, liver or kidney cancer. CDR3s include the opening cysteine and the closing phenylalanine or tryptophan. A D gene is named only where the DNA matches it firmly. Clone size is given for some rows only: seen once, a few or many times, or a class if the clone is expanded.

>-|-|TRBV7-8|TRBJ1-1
CASSSYRVGTEAFF
TGTGCCAGCAGCTCGTACAGGGTGGGCACTGAAGCTTTCTTT
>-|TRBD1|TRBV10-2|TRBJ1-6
CASSERQGAKGSPLHF
TGCGCCAGCAGTGAACGTCAGGGGGCTAAAGGGTCACCCCTCCACTTT
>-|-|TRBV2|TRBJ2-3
CASTEQLNTQYF
TGTGCCAGCACCGAGCAGCTCAATACGCAGTATTTT
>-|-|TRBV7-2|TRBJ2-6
CASSRGPISGANVLTF
TGTGCCAGCAGCAGGGGACCTATCTCTGGGGCCAACGTCCTGACTTTC
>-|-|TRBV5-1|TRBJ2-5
CASSSGLLTQETQYF
TGCGCCAGCAGCTCGGGGCTCCTTACCCAAGAGACCCAGTACTTC
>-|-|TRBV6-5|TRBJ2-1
CASSYSTSFSYNEQFF
TGTGCCAGCAGTTACTCGACTTCCTTCTCCTACAATGAGCAGTTCTTC
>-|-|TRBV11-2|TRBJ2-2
CASSLGSRGPTGELFF
TGTGCCAGCAGCTTAGGTAGTAGGGGTCCCACCGGGGAGCTGTTTTTT
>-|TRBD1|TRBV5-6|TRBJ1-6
CASSPPGTGASPLHF
TGTGCCAGCAGCCCGCCAGGTACAGGGGCCTCACCCCTCCACTTT
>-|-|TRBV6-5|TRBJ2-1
CASSEMWEQFF
TGTGCCAGCAGTGAAATGTGGGAGCAGTTCTTC
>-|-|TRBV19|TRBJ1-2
CATGRGANYGYTF
TGTGCCACCGGACGTGGGGCTAACTATGGCTACACCTTC
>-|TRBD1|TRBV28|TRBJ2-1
CASTRAGGSYNEQFF
TGTGCCAGCACCAGAGCAGGGGGCTCCTACAATGAGCAGTTCTTC
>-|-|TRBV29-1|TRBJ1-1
CSVDEGRWNTEAFF
TGCAGCGTTGATGAGGGGAGGTGGAACACTGAAGCTTTCTTT
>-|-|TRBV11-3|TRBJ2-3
CASALWEKDTQYF
TGTGCCAGCGCCTTATGGGAAAAAGATACGCAGTATTTT
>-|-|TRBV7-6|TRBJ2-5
CASSRGRQETQYF
TGTGCCAGCAGCAGGGGACGCCAAGAGACCCAGTACTTC
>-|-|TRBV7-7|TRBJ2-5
CASSLDSWETQYF
TGTGCCAGCAGCTTAGACTCTTGGGAGACCCAGTACTTC
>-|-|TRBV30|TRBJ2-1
CAWIRGNEQFF
TGTGCCTGGATCCGGGGCAATGAGCAGTTCTTC
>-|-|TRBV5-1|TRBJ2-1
CASSGRQAFSYNEQFF
TGCGCCAGCAGCGGAAGACAGGCCTTTTCCTACAATGAGCAGTTCTTC
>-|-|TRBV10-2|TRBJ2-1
CASSWTQTYNEQFF
TGCGCCAGCTCGTGGACGCAGACGTACAATGAGCAGTTCTTC
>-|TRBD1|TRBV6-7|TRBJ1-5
CASSENRGESNQPQHF
TGTGCCAGCAGCGAGAACAGGGGAGAGAGCAATCAGCCCCAGCATTTT
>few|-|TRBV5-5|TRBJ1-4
CASSLTYREKLFF
TGTGCCAGCAGCTTGACATACAGGGAAAAACTGTTTTTT
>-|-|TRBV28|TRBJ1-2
CASRDKRGGYGYTF
TGTGCCAGCAGGGACAAGCGGGGGGGGTACGGCTACACCTTC
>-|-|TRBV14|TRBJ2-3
CASSQDLAGPQDTQYF
TGTGCCAGCAGCCAAGATCTGGCGGGGCCCCAGGATACGCAGTATTTT
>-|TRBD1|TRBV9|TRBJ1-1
CASSPAGGTGPVIKAFF
TGTGCCAGCAGCCCCGCGGGGGGGACAGGCCCTGTTATTAAAGCTTTCTTT
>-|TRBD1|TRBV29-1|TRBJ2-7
CSVARDRGYEQYF
TGCAGCGTTGCCCGGGACAGGGGTTACGAGCAGTACTTC
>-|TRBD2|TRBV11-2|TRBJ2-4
CASSFTGTSGIQYF
TGTGCCAGCAGCTTTACCGGGACTAGTGGCATTCAGTACTTC
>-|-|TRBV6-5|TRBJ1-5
CASRAVGSNQPQHF
TGTGCCAGCAGGGCGGTGGGTAGCAATCAGCCCCAGCATTTT
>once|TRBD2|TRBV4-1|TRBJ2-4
CASSPRVGGMENIQYF
TGCGCCAGCAGCCCAAGGGTCGGGGGGATGGAGAACATTCAGTACTTC
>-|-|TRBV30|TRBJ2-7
CAWGKGLTYEQYF
TGTGCCTGGGGAAAGGGTTTAACCTACGAGCAGTACTTC
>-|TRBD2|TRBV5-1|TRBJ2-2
CASSLGWGSGGNTGELFF
TGCGCCAGCAGCTTGGGTTGGGGCAGCGGGGGAAACACCGGGGAGCTGTTTTTT
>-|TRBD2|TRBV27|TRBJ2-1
CASSPQTRLAGGRNEQFF
TGTGCCAGCAGTCCCCAGACAAGACTAGCGGGAGGTCGCAATGAGCAGTTCTTC
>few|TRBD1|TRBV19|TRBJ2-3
CASTLTGGTDTQYF
TGTGCCAGTACCCTGACAGGGGGCACAGATACGCAGTATTTT
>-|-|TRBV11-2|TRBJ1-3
CASSLGGNTIYF
TGTGCCAGCAGCCTAGGGGGAAACACCATATATTTT
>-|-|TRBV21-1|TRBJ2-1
CASSTKYGTSGGHEQFF
TGTGCCAGCAGCACCAAATACGGGACTAGCGGGGGCCATGAGCAGTTCTTC
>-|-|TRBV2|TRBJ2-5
CASSRGRRETQYF
TGTGCCAGCAGTAGGGGTAGGAGAGAGACCCAGTACTTC
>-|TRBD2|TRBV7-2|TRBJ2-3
CASSSGGAGTDTQYF
TGTGCCAGCAGCAGCGGGGGGGCCGGGACAGATACGCAGTATTTT
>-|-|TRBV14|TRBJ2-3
CASSQDSGVFTDTQYF
TGTGCCAGCAGCCAAGATTCGGGAGTATTCACAGATACGCAGTATTTT
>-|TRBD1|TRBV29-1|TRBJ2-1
CSVDRVRGLDFSYNEQFF
TGCAGCGTTGATCGGGTCAGGGGGCTCGATTTTTCCTACAATGAGCAGTTCTTC
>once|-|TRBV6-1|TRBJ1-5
CASSEALRTEPQHF
TGTGCCAGCAGTGAGGCCCTCCGTACAGAGCCCCAGCATTTT
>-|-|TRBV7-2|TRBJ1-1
CASSLGWGGGPEAFF
TGTGCCAGCAGCTTAGGATGGGGTGGTGGACCTGAAGCTTTCTTT
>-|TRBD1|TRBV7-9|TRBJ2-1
CASSKFSYGTGTEQFF
TGTGCCAGCAGCAAATTTTCCTATGGGACAGGGACTGAGCAGTTCTTC
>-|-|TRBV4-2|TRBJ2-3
CASSQAASGALTDTQYF
TGTGCCAGCAGCCAAGCGGCGTCAGGGGCCCTCACAGATACGCAGTATTTT
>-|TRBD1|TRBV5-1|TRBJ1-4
CASSLAGGQGVFRTNEKLFF
TGCGCCAGCAGCTTGGCCGGGGGACAGGGCGTCTTTAGAACTAATGAAAAACTGTTTTTT
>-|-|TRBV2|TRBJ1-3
CASSERGGWTGNTIYF
TGTGCCAGCAGTGAGCGAGGAGGATGGACTGGAAACACCATATATTTT
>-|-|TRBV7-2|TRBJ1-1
CASSLVGTATEAFF
TGTGCCAGCAGCTTAGTTGGGACGGCCACTGAAGCTTTCTTT
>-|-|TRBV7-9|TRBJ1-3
CASSLPRGPGGGNTIYF
TGTGCCAGCAGCTTACCTCGGGGCCCCGGGGGAGGAAACACCATATATTTT
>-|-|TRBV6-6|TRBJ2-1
CASSPLDEQFF
TGTGCCAGCAGTCCTCTTGACGAGCAGTTCTTC
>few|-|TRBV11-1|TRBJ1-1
CASSLGAVNTEAFF
TGTGCCAGCAGCTTAGGGGCAGTGAACACTGAAGCTTTCTTT
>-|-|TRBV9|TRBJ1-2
CASSVAGRTDNYGYTF
TGTGCCAGCAGCGTAGCCGGTCGGACGGACAACTATGGCTACACCTTC
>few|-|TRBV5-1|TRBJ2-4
CASSLEGSYIQYF
TGCGCCAGCAGCTTGGAGGGGTCGTACATTCAGTACTTC
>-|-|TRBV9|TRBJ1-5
CASSSGGRQPQHF
TGTGCCAGCAGTAGTGGGGGGCGTCAGCCCCAGCATTTT
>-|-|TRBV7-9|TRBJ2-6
CASSPVNSGANVLTF
TGTGCCAGCAGCCCCGTCAACTCTGGGGCCAACGTCCTGACTTTC
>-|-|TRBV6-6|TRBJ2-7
CASGSRVRYEQYF
TGTGCCAGCGGAAGTAGGGTAAGGTACGAGCAGTACTTC
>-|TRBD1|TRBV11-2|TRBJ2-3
CASSSQNRGSDTQYF
TGTGCCAGCAGCTCCCAAAACAGGGGCTCAGATACGCAGTATTTT
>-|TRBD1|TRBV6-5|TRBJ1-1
CASSRRDSGTEAFF
TGTGCCAGCAGTCGCCGGGACAGTGGCACTGAAGCTTTCTTT
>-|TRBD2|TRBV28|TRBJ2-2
CASSLILAGYGNTGELFF
TGTGCCAGCAGTTTAATCCTAGCGGGATACGGGAACACCGGGGAGCTGTTTTTT
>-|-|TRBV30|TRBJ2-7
CAWRAGPSLQYF
TGTGCCTGGAGAGCCGGACCGAGCTTGCAGTACTTC
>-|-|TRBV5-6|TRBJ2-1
CASSLDQGRVYNEQFF
TGTGCCAGCAGCTTGGACCAGGGGAGAGTCTACAATGAGCAGTTCTTC
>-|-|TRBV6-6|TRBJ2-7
CASGEPGTSYEQYF
TGTGCCAGCGGCGAACCCGGGACCTCCTACGAGCAGTACTTC
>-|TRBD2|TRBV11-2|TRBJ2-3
CASSASGRGTDTQYF
TGTGCCAGCAGCGCTAGCGGGAGAGGGACAGATACGCAGTATTTT